This T cell receptor beta chain was recovered during a study of CD8 T cells in ankylosing spondylitis. General study findings and limits: Significant enrichment of disease-linked clones was reportedly seen in matched ankylosing spondylitis synovial fluid. Both synovial fluid and blood in reactive arthritis had previously been reported to carry some motif variants. The disease-linked clones had a CD8+ phenotype and low blood frequencies.

A few counts support this clonotype. Its matching antigen is unknown. The TCR beta libraries were generated through quantitative 5'-RACE incorporating molecular barcodes. TCRdb used MiXCR to reprocess the 5' RACE reads, holding one entry per CDR3 protein. The table shows some 130,000 distinct CDR3 sequences, with roughly 9% occurring only once. CDR1 and CDR2 from the germline V gene are DFQATT and SNEGSKA (reference sequence). The trim removed 2 bases at V and 2 bases at J, leaving 12 bases unmatched. This CDR3 comprises 19 residues. The chain couples TRBV20-1 to TRBJ2-3; 14 bases match TRBD2. Sequenced: blood, either unsorted or a sorted T cell fraction (not recorded which). The receptor comes from a male donor with ankylosing spondylitis or in good health (not recorded which). Here the CDR3 reads CSARPRGTSGRGATDTQYF. CDR3 DNA sequence: TGCAGTGCTAGACCTCGGGGGACTAGCGGGAGAGGGGCCACAGATACGCAGTATTTT.